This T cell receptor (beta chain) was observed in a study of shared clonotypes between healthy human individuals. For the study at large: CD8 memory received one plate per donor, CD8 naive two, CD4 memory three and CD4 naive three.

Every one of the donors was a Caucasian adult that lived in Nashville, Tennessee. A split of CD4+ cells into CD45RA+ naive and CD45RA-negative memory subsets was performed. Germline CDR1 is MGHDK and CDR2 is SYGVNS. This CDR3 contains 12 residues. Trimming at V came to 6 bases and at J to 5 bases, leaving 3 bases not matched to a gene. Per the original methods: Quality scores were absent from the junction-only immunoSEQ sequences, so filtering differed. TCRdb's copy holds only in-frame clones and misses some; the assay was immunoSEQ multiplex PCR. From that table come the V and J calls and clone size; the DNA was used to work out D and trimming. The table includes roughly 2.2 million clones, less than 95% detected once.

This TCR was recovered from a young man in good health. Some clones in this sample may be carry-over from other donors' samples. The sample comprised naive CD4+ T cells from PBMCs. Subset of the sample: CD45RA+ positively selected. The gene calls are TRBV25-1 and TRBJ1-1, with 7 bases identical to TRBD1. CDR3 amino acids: CASRTGKTEAFF. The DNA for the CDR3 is TGTGCCAGCAGGACAGGGAAGACTGAAGCTTTCTTT.